This TCR beta chain was sequenced for a study of T cells after yellow fever vaccination. Points from the study as a whole: The presence of abundant clonotypes contaminating from the bulk population was possible in FACS-sorted repertoires.

This clonotype was seen only a few times. What it recognizes is unknown. MiXCR was run by TCRdb on the 5' RACE reads, yielding one entry per CDR3 protein. This table holds under 700,000 distinct CDR3 sequences, about a sixth found once. V shed 6 bases and J shed 7 bases, with 19 bases lying between them. Per germline, CDR1 SEHNR and CDR2 FQNEAQ (reference sequence). The CDR3 consists of 16 residues. The receptor comes from a man aged 18 to 29 who received the YFV17D yellow fever vaccine. The chain links TRBV7-9 to TRBJ1-6; tentative D call: TRBD1 (5 bases). Sequencing used PBMCs, obtained 4 to 5 days after the first yellow fever vaccination. The CDR3 spells CASSRPSGVGNSPLHF. For the CDR3, the DNA is TGTGCCAGCAGTCGCCCGTCGGGGGTTGGAAATTCACCCCTCCACTTT. Filled out from reference TRBV7-9 and TRBJ1-6, the complete variable domain reads DTGVSQNPRHKITKRGQNVTFRCDPISEHNRLYWYRQTLGQGPEFLTYFQNEAQLEKSRLLSDRFSAERPKGSFSTLEIQRTEQGDSAMYLCASSRPSGVGNSPLHFGNGTRLTVT.